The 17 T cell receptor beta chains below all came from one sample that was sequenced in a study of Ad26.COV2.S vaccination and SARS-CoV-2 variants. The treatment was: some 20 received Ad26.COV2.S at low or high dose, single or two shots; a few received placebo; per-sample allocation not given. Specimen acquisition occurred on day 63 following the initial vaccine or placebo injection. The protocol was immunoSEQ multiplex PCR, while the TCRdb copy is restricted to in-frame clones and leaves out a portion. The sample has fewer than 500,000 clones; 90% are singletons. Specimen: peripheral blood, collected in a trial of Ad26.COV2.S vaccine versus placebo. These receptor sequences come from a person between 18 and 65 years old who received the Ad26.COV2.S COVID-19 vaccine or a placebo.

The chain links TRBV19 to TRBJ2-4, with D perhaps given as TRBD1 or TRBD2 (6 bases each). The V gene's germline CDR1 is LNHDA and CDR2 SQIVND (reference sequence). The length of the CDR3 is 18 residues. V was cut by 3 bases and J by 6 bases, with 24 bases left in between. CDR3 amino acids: CASSINRGGGGGGNIQYF. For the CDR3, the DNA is TGTGCCAGTAGTATCAATCGCGGAGGAGGGGGAGGTGGAAACATTCAGTACTTC.

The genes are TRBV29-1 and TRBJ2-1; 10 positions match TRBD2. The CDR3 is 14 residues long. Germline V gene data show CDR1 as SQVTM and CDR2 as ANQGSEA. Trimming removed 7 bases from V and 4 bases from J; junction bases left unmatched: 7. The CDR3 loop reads CSAGGLADYNEQFF. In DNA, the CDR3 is TGCAGCGCTGGTGGACTAGCGGATTACAATGAGCAGTTCTTC.

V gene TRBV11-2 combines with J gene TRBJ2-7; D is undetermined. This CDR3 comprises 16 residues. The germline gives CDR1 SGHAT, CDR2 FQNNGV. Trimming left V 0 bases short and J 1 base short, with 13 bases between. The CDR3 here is CASSLDGQVNSYEQYF. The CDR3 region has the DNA TGTGCCAGCAGCTTAGACGGCCAGGTGAATTCCTACGAGCAGTACTTC.

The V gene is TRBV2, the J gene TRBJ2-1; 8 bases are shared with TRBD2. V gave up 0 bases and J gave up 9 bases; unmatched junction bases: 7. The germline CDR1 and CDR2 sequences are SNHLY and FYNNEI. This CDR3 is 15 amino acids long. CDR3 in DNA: TGTGCCAGCAGTGAAGCTAGCGGGAAGTTTAGTGAGCAGTTCTTC. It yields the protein CASSEASGKFSEQFF.

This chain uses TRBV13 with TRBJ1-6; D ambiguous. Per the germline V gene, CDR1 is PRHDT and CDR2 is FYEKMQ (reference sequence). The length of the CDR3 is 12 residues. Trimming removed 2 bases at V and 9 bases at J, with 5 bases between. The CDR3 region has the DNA TGTGCCAGCAGCTTATGGAGTTCACCCCTCCACTTT. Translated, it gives CASSLWSSPLHF.

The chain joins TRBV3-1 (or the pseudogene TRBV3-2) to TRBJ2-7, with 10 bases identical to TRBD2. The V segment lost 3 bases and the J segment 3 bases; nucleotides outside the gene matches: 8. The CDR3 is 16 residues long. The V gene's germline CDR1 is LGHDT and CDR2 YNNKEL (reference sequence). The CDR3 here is CASSQDGLAAFYEQYF. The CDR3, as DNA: TGTGCCAGCAGCCAGGACGGACTAGCGGCTTTCTACGAGCAGTACTTC.

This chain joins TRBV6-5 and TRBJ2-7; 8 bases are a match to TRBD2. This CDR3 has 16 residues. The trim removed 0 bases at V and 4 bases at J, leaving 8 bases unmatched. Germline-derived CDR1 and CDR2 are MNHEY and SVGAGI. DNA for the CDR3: TGTGCCAGCAGTTACTCGATAGCAGCGGGAGTGTACGAGCAGTACTTC. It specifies CASSYSIAAGVYEQYF.

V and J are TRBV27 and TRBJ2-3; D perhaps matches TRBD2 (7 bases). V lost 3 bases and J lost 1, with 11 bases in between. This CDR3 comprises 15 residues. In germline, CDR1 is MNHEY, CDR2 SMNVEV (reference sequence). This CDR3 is CASSFGGAGTDTQYF. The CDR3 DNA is TGTGCCAGCAGTTTTGGGGGGGCTGGCACAGATACGCAGTATTTT.

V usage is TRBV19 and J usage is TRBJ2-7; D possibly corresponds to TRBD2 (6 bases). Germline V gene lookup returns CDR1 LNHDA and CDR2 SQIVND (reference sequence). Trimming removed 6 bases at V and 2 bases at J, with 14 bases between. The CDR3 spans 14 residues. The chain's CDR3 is CASSTAGPTYEQYF. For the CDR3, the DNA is TGTGCCAGTAGCACAGCGGGCCCAACCTACGAGCAGTACTTC.

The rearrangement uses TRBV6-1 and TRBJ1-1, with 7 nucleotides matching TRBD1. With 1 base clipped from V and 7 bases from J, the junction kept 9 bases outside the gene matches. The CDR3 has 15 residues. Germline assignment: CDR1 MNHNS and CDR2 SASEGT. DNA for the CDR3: TGTGCCAGCAGTGAAGAGGGAGGGACAGCCATTGAAGCTTTCTTT. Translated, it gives CASSEEGGTAIEAFF.

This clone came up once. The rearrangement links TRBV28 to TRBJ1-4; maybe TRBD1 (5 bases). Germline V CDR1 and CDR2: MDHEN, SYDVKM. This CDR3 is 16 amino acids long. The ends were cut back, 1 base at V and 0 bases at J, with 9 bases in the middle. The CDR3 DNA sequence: TGTGCCAGCAGTTTATTGGGGGGGTCAACTAATGAAAAACTGTTTTTT. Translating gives CASSLLGGSTNEKLFF.

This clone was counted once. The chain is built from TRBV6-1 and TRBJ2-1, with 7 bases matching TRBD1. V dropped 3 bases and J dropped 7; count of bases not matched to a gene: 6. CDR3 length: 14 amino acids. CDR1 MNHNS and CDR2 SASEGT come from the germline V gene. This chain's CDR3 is CASSDRGKGNEQFF. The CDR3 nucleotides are TGTGCCAGCAGTGACAGGGGGAAGGGGAATGAGCAGTTCTTC.

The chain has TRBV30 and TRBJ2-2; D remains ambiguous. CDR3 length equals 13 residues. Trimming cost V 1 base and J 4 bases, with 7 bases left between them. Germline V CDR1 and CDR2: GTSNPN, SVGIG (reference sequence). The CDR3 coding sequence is TGTGCCTGGAGTGAGATCTTCACCGGGGAGCTGTTTTTT. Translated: CAWSEIFTGELFF.

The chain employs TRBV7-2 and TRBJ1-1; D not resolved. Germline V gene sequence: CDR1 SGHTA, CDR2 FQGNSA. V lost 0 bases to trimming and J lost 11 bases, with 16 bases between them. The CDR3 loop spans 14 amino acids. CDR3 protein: CASSLAPAVMAAFF. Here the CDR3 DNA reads TGTGCCAGCAGCTTAGCGCCTGCCGTAATGGCGGCTTTCTTT.

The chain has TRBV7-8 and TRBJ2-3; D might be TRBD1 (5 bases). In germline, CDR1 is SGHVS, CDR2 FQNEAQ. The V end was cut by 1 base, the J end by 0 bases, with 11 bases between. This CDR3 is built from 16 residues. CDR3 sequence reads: CASSLVWGASTDTQYF. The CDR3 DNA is TGTGCCAGCAGCTTAGTGTGGGGCGCTAGCACAGATACGCAGTATTTT.

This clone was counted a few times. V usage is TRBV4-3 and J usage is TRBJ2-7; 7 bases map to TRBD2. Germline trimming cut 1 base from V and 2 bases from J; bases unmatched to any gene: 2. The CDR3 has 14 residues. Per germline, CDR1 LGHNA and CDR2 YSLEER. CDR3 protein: CASSQVSGTYEQYF. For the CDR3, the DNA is TGCGCCAGCAGCCAAGTGAGCGGGACCTACGAGCAGTACTTC.

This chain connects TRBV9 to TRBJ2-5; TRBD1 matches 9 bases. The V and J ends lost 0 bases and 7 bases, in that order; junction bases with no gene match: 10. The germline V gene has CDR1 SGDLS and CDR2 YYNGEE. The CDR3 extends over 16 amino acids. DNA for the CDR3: TGTGCCAGCAGCGTAGCGATACAGGGGGCGTTAGGGACCCAGTACTTC. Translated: CASSVAIQGALGTQYF.